These T cell receptor beta chains were read from a single sample in a study of shared clonotypes between healthy human individuals. Clones were sequenced by immunoSEQ multiplex PCR, and TCRdb holds only the in-frame ones, with some missing. The sample has roughly 1.4 million clones; about 98.5% are singletons. Sequencing was carried out using naive CD4+ T cells sorted from blood. The receptors here all came from a man aged 25-45 years in good health. The CDR3 runs from the conserved cysteine through the conserved F or W. D genes are given only for firm matches. Not every row has a clone size; where given, it reads once, few, many or a size class.

V gene	J gene	clone size	D gene	CDR3 DNA	CDR3 protein
TRBV18	TRBJ2-2	NA	TRBD2	TGTGCCAGCTCACCACCGTCGCTAGCGGGGTACACCGGGGAGCTGTTTTTT	CASSPPSLAGYTGELFF
TRBV2	TRBJ1-5	NA	NA	TGTGCCAGCAGTGAAACAGGGATTCCCCCAGGGGTCAGTCAGCCCCAGCATTTT	CASSETGIPPGVSQPQHF
TRBV9	TRBJ2-1	NA	NA	TGTGCCAGCAGCGCTCCCCGGTTGGGCTACCTAGCCAGCAATGAGCAGTTCTTC	CASSAPRLGYLASNEQFF
TRBV30	TRBJ2-1	NA	NA	TGTGCCTGGAGTAGTGGGCCGAGCTCCTACAATGAGCAGTTCTTC	CAWSSGPSSYNEQFF
TRBV7-8	TRBJ1-5	NA	TRBD1	TGTGCCAGCAGCTTAGCGCCCTGGAGGGACAGCTATCAGCCCCAGCATTTT	CASSLAPWRDSYQPQHF
TRBV7-7	TRBJ2-2	NA	NA	TGTGCCAGCAGCTTAGACCGGAGACTAGGGAACACCGGGGAGCTGTTTTTT	CASSLDRRLGNTGELFF
TRBV27	TRBJ2-2	once	NA	TGTGCCAGCAGTTTATGGGGTAGAATGGCCGGGGAGCTGTTTTTT	CASSLWGRMAGELFF
TRBV6-6	TRBJ2-1	NA	TRBD1	TGTGCCAGCAGTTACCCGACAGGGGGCTACAATGAGCAGTTCTTC	CASSYPTGGYNEQFF
TRBV28	TRBJ2-2	NA	NA	TGTGCCAGCAGCCTCAGGGGCGGGGAGCTGTTTTTT	CASSLRGGELFF
TRBV30	TRBJ2-5	NA	NA	TGTGCCTGGAAAGGGGGGACCCAGTACTTC	CAWKGGTQYF
TRBV19	TRBJ2-7	NA	TRBD2	TGTGCCAGTAGTATAGGCGGGGGTAGGATCCTCCTTGACGAGCAGTACTTC	CASSIGGGRILLDEQYF
TRBV7-2	TRBJ2-7	NA	NA	TGTGCCAGCAGCTTAGGGGCGGCTACCTACGAGCAGTACTTC	CASSLGAATYEQYF
TRBV5-1	TRBJ2-3	NA	TRBD2	TGCGCCAGCAGCTTAGCGGGAGTCGTGGATACGCAGTATTTT	CASSLAGVVDTQYF
TRBV5-1	TRBJ2-7	NA	NA	TGCGCCAGCAGCGTTGACAGTACCTACGAGCAGTACTTC	CASSVDSTYEQYF
TRBV9	TRBJ1-1	NA	NA	TGTGCCAGCAGCGCCTGGGGGACAGAAGCTTTCTTT	CASSAWGTEAFF
TRBV11-3	TRBJ2-1	NA	NA	TGTGCCAGCAGCCCGGGGGACTCCCCTAGCTCCTACAATGAGCAGTTCTTC	CASSPGDSPSSYNEQFF
TRBV5-1	TRBJ2-5	NA	NA	TGCGCCAGCAGCTTGGCCGCCAGTGGAGAGACCCAGTACTTC	CASSLAASGETQYF
TRBV5-4	TRBJ2-2	NA	NA	TGTGCCAGCAGCCGACAGACGAACACCGGGGAGCTGTTTTTT	CASSRQTNTGELFF
TRBV5-4	TRBJ2-3	NA	NA	TGTGCCAGCAGCTTACTAACGACCCCAAGCACAGATACGCAGTATTTT	CASSLLTTPSTDTQYF
TRBV27	TRBJ2-7	NA	NA	TGTGCCAGCAGGTTATCCCGGGCACGTCAGTACGAGCAGTACTTC	CASRLSRARQYEQYF
TRBV7-2	TRBJ2-2	NA	TRBD1	TGTGCCAGCAGCTATGGACAGGGTGTCACCGGGGAGCTGTTTTTT	CASSYGQGVTGELFF
TRBV18	TRBJ2-1	NA	TRBD2	TGTGCCAGCTCACTGTCAGGGTTCATAGCGGGAGCCTACAATGAGCAGTTCTTC	CASSLSGFIAGAYNEQFF
TRBV7-3	TRBJ2-7	NA	TRBD2	TGTGCCAGCAGCTTTACTAGCGGGAACTACGAGCAGTACTTC	CASSFTSGNYEQYF
TRBV6-6	TRBJ2-7	NA	TRBD1	TGTGCCACCCAGGGGGTAGGCGAGCAGTACTTC	CATQGVGEQYF
TRBV4-3	TRBJ2-2	once	NA	TGCGCCAGCAGCCAAGATCCGGGAGTTACCGGGGAGCTGTTTTTT	CASSQDPGVTGELFF
TRBV5-6	TRBJ2-5	NA	TRBD1	TGTGCCAGCAGCTCCCCTCGGACAGGGCAAGAGACCCAGTACTTC	CASSSPRTGQETQYF
TRBV2	TRBJ1-1	NA	NA	TGTGCCAGCAGTGAGACCGTCATGAACACTGAAGCTTTCTTT	CASSETVMNTEAFF
TRBV19	TRBJ1-1	once	NA	TGTGCCAGTAGTACCTTAGAGAACATGAACACTGAAGCTTTCTTT	CASSTLENMNTEAFF
TRBV28	TRBJ2-7	NA	NA	TGTGCCAGCCTCAGGGTTAGCTCCTACGAGCAGTACTTC	CASLRVSSYEQYF
TRBV5-8	TRBJ2-2	NA	TRBD2	TGTGCCAGCAGCAGGGGACTAGCGGACACCGGGGAGCTGTTTTTT	CASSRGLADTGELFF
TRBV6-5	TRBJ2-7	NA	TRBD1	TGTGCCAGCAGTTACCTAAGGACAGGAGGCGACGAGCAGTACTTC	CASSYLRTGGDEQYF
TRBV5-4	TRBJ2-1	NA	TRBD1	TGTGCCAGCAGCTTGGACAGGGGAAGAGGAGGCGGTCAGTTCTTC	CASSLDRGRGGGQFF
TRBV6-5	TRBJ2-3	NA	NA	TGTGCCAGCAGTTTCGGCGGTACGCAGTATTTT	CASSFGGTQYF
TRBV29-1	TRBJ1-4	NA	NA	TGCAGCGTAGCCCGGGGGGAAAAACTGTTTTTT	CSVARGEKLFF
TRBV18	TRBJ1-4	NA	NA	TGTGCCAGCTCTCTTGGGCCCGACTTAAATGAAAAACTGTTTTTT	CASSLGPDLNEKLFF
TRBV6-5	TRBJ2-7	NA	NA	TGTGCCAGCAGTCATACACTCTCCTACGAGCAGTACTTC	CASSHTLSYEQYF
TRBV18	TRBJ1-3	NA	NA	TGTGCCAGCTCACCTTCAGCAGGGACCGGAAACACCATATATTTT	CASSPSAGTGNTIYF
TRBV27	TRBJ2-7	NA	TRBD1	TGTGCCAGCAATAGACAGGGGGCGTTCCACGAGCAGTACTTC	CASNRQGAFHEQYF
TRBV11-3	TRBJ2-5	NA	TRBD2	TGTGCCAGCAGCTTAAGCCCAGCGGGAGGTCGAGAGACCCAGTACTTC	CASSLSPAGGRETQYF
TRBV28	TRBJ1-4	NA	NA	TGTGCCAGCAGTTTATTGGAGGGGACGAATGAAAAACTGTTTTTT	CASSLLEGTNEKLFF
TRBV4-3	TRBJ2-1	once	TRBD2	TGCGCCAGCAGCCAGGCCCCCTCCGGGACTAGCCATGAGCAGTTCTTC	CASSQAPSGTSHEQFF
TRBV10-1	TRBJ2-2	NA	NA	TGCGCCAGCAGTGACGCGGGACAGATCACCGGGGAGCTGTTTTTT	CASSDAGQITGELFF
TRBV28	TRBJ1-5	NA	NA	TGTGCCAGCAGCGTGGCCGGCATATCTAGCAATCAGCCCCAGCATTTT	CASSVAGISSNQPQHF
TRBV9	TRBJ1-2	NA	NA	TGTGCCAGCAGCGTAGGACGGCGAAATGGCTACACCTTC	CASSVGRRNGYTF
TRBV5-1	TRBJ1-4	NA	NA	TGCGCCAGCAGGCCTACAGAACAGGGATTTCATGAAAAACTGTTTTTT	CASRPTEQGFHEKLFF
TRBV2	TRBJ2-3	NA	TRBD1	TGTGCCAGCAGGAGTGACAGGGGATGGTCAGATACGCAGTATTTT	CASRSDRGWSDTQYF
TRBV5-8	TRBJ1-3	NA	NA	TGTGCCAGCAGCTTGGTGGTCGGGGCTGCTGGAAACACCATATATTTT	CASSLVVGAAGNTIYF
TRBV4-1	TRBJ2-3	NA	TRBD1	TGCGCCAGCAGCCAGACAGGGGTACCTCCCACAGATACGCAGTATTTT	CASSQTGVPPTDTQYF
TRBV15	TRBJ2-1	NA	NA	TGTGCCACCAGCAGAGCGGGGGCCCTCTCCTACAATGAGCAGTTCTTC	CATSRAGALSYNEQFF